These 29 T cell receptor beta chains originate from one sample sequenced in a study of response to subunit inactivated influenza vaccine. TCRdb re-derived calls from the RT-PCR reads in MiXCR, one entry per CDR3 protein. The sample shows hundreds of thousands of distinct CDR3 sequences, 15% to 20% of them seen only once. The specimen was CD4+ T cells sorted from PBMCs, collected less than 30 months after vaccination. The receptors were sampled from a man between 50 and 69 years old who received an inactivated influenza vaccine.

This clonotype appeared once. Compared with germline, one end of the junction differs, possibly owing to a read error. The V gene is TRBV10-3, the J gene TRBJ2-7; D is unclear. The CDR3 runs 12 residues. Germline CDR1 is ENHRY and CDR2 is SYGVKD. The CDR3 DNA is TGTGCCATCAGCCCCGACTTCTACAAGCAGTACTTC. Amino acids: CAISPDFYKQYF.

The V call is TRBV29-1, the J call TRBJ1-2; D is unresolved. The germline V gene has CDR1 SQVTM and CDR2 ANQGSEA. Trimming removed 3 bases from V and 1 base from J, with 9 bases in between. The CDR3 has 13 amino acids. The CDR3 region has the DNA TGCAGCGTTGACAGGCGCAATAACTATGGCTACACCTTC. Amino acid sequence: CSVDRRNNYGYTF.

This clonotype was found many times. This chain joins TRBV5-1 and TRBJ1-1, with TRBD1 as a possible D gene (5 bases). The CDR3 consists of 17 residues. Trimming removed 2 bases from V and 5 bases from J, with 22 bases in between. Per the germline V gene, CDR1 is SGHRS and CDR2 is YFSETQ. In nucleotides, the CDR3 is TGCGCCAGCAGCTTAAACCCCGCCGGGGCGGGGGTGACTGAAGCTTTCTTT. This translates into CASSLNPAGAGVTEAFF.

The chain uses TRBV4-1 and TRBJ2-5; 8 nucleotides match TRBD1. Germline CDR1 MGHRA, CDR2 YSYEKL. This CDR3 is built from 15 residues. Germline trimming cut 3 bases from V and 2 bases from J; bases unmatched to any gene: 5. CDR3 in amino acids: CASSHPGTGQETQYF. The CDR3 DNA reads as TGCGCCAGCAGCCACCCCGGGACAGGTCAAGAGACCCAGTACTTC.

The CDR3 protein is CASSLTGADTQYF. CDR3 in DNA: TGTGCCAGCAGCCTAACGGGGGCAGATACGCAGTATTTT. This sequence joins TRBV3-1 and TRBJ2-3, with D possibly being TRBD2 (6 bases). The V end was cut by 4 bases, the J end by 4 bases, with 9 bases between. Germline V gene data show CDR1 as LGHDT and CDR2 as YNNKEL (reference sequence). The CDR3 is made up of 13 amino acids.

The rearrangement uses TRBV10-3 and TRBJ2-3; TRBD2 agrees at 12 bases. The V segment lost 10 bases and the J segment 0 bases; nucleotides outside the gene matches: 14. Germline CDR1 reads ENHRY; CDR2 reads SYGVKD. This CDR3 is built from 18 residues. CDR3 sequence (DNA): TGTGCCACGGCCTCTAGCGGGGGGGCAATAGCTAGCACAGATACGCAGTATTTT. Translating it yields CATASSGGAIASTDTQYF.

This clonotype was found a few times. This chain links TRBV6-1 with TRBJ2-2, with a tentative D call TRBD2 (6 bases). CDR1 is MNHNS and CDR2 is SASEGT in the germline V gene. Between the trimmed V and J ends, which lost 7 bases and 0 bases, there was a span of 9 bases. The CDR3 is 14 residues long. The CDR3 spells CASMRGANTGELFF. CDR3 in DNA: TGTGCCAGCATGCGGGGAGCGAACACCGGGGAGCTGTTTTTT.

The rearrangement joins TRBV20-1 to TRBJ2-5, with 9 bases aligning to TRBD1. CDR1 is DFQATT, CDR2 SNEGSKA, per germline (reference sequence). Trimming removed 6 bases from V and 4 bases from J; junction bases left unmatched: 12. There are 15 residues in the CDR3. The CDR3 DNA sequence: TGCAGTGCGCGGGACCGGGACAGGGACGGAGAGACCCAGTACTTC. Amino acid sequence: CSARDRDRDGETQYF.

This rearrangement joins TRBV6-5 to TRBJ1-2; D not resolved. V was clipped by 4 bases and J by 8 bases, with 11 bases between them. Per germline, CDR1 MNHEY and CDR2 SVGAGI. This CDR3 comprises 12 residues. The CDR3 sequence: CASSSGQAGYTF. The CDR3 region has the DNA TGTGCCAGCAGTTCTGGCCAAGCCGGCTACACCTTC.

V gene TRBV3-1 combines with J gene TRBJ2-1; D might be TRBD1 or TRBD2, each matching 5 bases. With 5 bases removed from V and 10 bases from J, the gap between germline ends came to 18 bases. From germline, CDR1 is LGHDT and CDR2 YNNKEL (reference sequence). The CDR3 length is 14 residues. CDR3 coding DNA: TGTGCCAGCAGCATCACCTACCGGGGCCGGGAGCAGTTCTTC. It specifies CASSITYRGREQFF.

The chain combines TRBV20-1 with TRBJ2-5; no reliable D call. In germline, CDR1 is DFQATT, CDR2 SNEGSKA (reference sequence). The CDR3 totals 15 residues. Trimming cost V 6 bases and J 0 bases, with 17 bases left between them. The chain's CDR3 is CSANLGAPYQETQYF. CDR3 DNA: TGCAGTGCGAATCTAGGAGCCCCGTACCAAGAGACCCAGTACTTC.

V and J are TRBV15 and TRBJ1-1; 8 bases are shared with TRBD1. V trimming: 2 bases; J trimming: 1 base; junction bases outside the gene matches: 9. This CDR3 region has 17 residues. Germline V lookup: CDR1 LNHNV, CDR2 YYDKDF (reference sequence). CDR3 DNA sequence: TGTGCCACCAGCAGACCCCGGGGCGGGACAGGGAACACTGAAGCTTTCTTT. Translating it yields CATSRPRGGTGNTEAFF.

J is TRBJ2-3 and V is TRBV5-1; a possible D gene is TRBD1 (6 bases). Per germline, CDR1 SGHRS and CDR2 YFSETQ. With 2 bases removed from V and 0 bases from J, the gap between germline ends came to 10 bases. This CDR3 contains 15 residues. CDR3 protein: CASSLGQTSTDTQYF. The DNA for the CDR3 is TGCGCCAGCAGCTTAGGACAGACGAGCACAGATACGCAGTATTTT.

The table lists this clonotype with many counts. The rearrangement uses TRBV29-1 and TRBJ2-1; 8 nucleotides line up with TRBD2. The CDR3 sequence is 15 residues long. CDR1 is SQVTM, CDR2 ANQGSEA, per germline. V was clipped by 5 bases and J by 0 bases; unmatched bases: 6. The DNA for the CDR3 is TGCAGCGTTCCCGGGAGGGAAAACTCCTACAATGAGCAGTTCTTC. This gives the protein CSVPGRENSYNEQFF.

The CDR3 DNA sequence: TGTGCCAGCAGTTTAAGAGCTAATGAAAAACTGTTTTTT. It translates to CASSLRANEKLFF. The chain links TRBV12-3 or TRBV12-4 to TRBJ1-4; D gene ambiguous. The V gene lost 2 bases and the J gene lost 3 bases, with 4 bases spanning the gap. The CDR3 covers 13 residues.

The rearrangement links TRBV3-1 to TRBJ1-1; possibly TRBD1 for D (5 bases). The germline V gene encodes CDR1 LGHDT and CDR2 YNNKEL (reference sequence). Trimming took off 1 base at V and 0 bases at J, with 6 bases between the two ends. The CDR3 length is 14 residues. For the CDR3, the DNA is TGTGCCAGCAGCCAAGCACAGGTGAACACTGAAGCTTTCTTT. It yields the protein CASSQAQVNTEAFF.

This clonotype was recorded many times. J is TRBJ1-4 and V is TRBV5-1, with 8 bases aligning to TRBD1. Germline V gene lookup returns CDR1 SGHRS and CDR2 YFSETQ. Unmatched junction bases numbered 13, after V lost 4 bases and J lost 8 bases. The CDR3 consists of 16 residues. The DNA for the CDR3 is TGCGCCAGCAGCCGACAGACCTCGACAGGGGCGGAAAAACTGTTTTTT. It specifies CASSRQTSTGAEKLFF.

This clonotype was recorded a few times. The chain is built from TRBV4-1 and TRBJ2-1; TRBD1 matches 7 bases. This CDR3 has 14 residues. Germline loops: CDR1 MGHRA, CDR2 YSYEKL. J lost 4 bases, V lost 3 bases, and 3 bases had no gene match. The CDR3 spells CASSHLGQYNEQFF. Here the CDR3 DNA reads TGCGCCAGCAGCCACCTGGGACAGTACAATGAGCAGTTCTTC.

This clonotype showed up just a few times. This chain uses TRBV2 with TRBJ2-3; maybe TRBD2 (6 bases). Trimming took off 2 bases at V and 5 bases at J, with 17 bases between the two ends. In germline, CDR1 is SNHLY, CDR2 FYNNEI. This CDR3 contains 16 residues. CDR3 nucleotide sequence: TGTGCCAGCAGTGAAACTACAGGACTGGAGGGAGATACGCAGTATTTT. Its protein is CASSETTGLEGDTQYF. The full variable domain, completed using reference TRBV2 and TRBJ2-3, is EPEVTQTPSHQVTQMGQEVILRCVPISNHLYFYWYRQILGQKVEFLVSFYNNEISEKSEIFDDQFSVERPDGSNFTLKIRSTKLEDSAMYFCASSETTGLEGDTQYFGPGTRLTVL.

The gene calls are TRBV28 and TRBJ1-1; D not resolved. Trimming pared 6 bases from V and 1 base from J, leaving 12 bases between. The CDR3 has 14 amino acids. Germline V CDR1 and CDR2: MDHEN, SYDVKM. This CDR3 is CASRPIHQNTEAFF. CDR3 in DNA: TGTGCCAGCAGACCGATACACCAGAACACTGAAGCTTTCTTT.

The chain employs TRBV18 and TRBJ2-1; 11 bases agree with TRBD1. CDR3 length: 14 amino acids. Germline V gene lookup returns CDR1 KGHSH and CDR2 LQKENI. V was clipped by 8 bases and J by 3 bases; unmatched bases: 3. CDR3 DNA: TGTGCCAGCGGACAGGGGGCTGACTACAATGAGCAGTTCTTC. Protein: CASGQGADYNEQFF.

The CDR3 DNA is TGTGCCAGCAGCGTAGCTCACAGCACCGGGGAGCTGTTTTTT. It encodes CASSVAHSTGELFF. This chain uses TRBV9 with TRBJ2-2; D remains unclear. Trimming stripped 0 bases from V and 4 bases from J, with 7 bases between. In germline, CDR1 is SGDLS, CDR2 YYNGEE. CDR3 size: 14 residues.

The rearrangement joins TRBV7-2 to TRBJ2-2; TRBD1 might be the D (6 bases). CDR3 size: 16 residues. The germline V and J ends were trimmed by 5 bases and 2 bases, with 15 bases remaining between them. The germline V gene encodes CDR1 SGHTA and CDR2 FQGNSA. The CDR3, as DNA: TGTGCCAGCAGCCCCAGACAGGCGGCCAACACCGGGGAGCTGTTTTTT. Residues: CASSPRQAANTGELFF.

The sample holds a few counts of this clonotype. The J gene is TRBJ1-6, the V gene TRBV27, with D possibly being TRBD1 (6 bases). Germline loops: CDR1 MNHEY, CDR2 SMNVEV (reference sequence). CDR3 size: 17 residues. Trimming took 1 base from V and 10 from J, leaving 20 bases between them. The chain's CDR3 is CASSLWGRGGRVSPLHF. CDR3 coding DNA: TGTGCCAGCAGTTTATGGGGCCGAGGGGGGCGGGTATCACCCCTCCACTTT.

V and J are TRBV7-2 and TRBJ1-1; the match to TRBD1 covers 9 bases. The germline V gene encodes CDR1 SGHTA and CDR2 FQGNSA. There are 14 residues in the CDR3. V dropped 7 bases and J dropped 4; count of bases not matched to a gene: 7. The CDR3 reads CASTLGQGSTEAFF. The CDR3 DNA reads as TGTGCCAGCACCCTCGGACAGGGGAGCACTGAAGCTTTCTTT.

This clonotype was found a few times. This chain connects TRBV18 to TRBJ2-5, with 9 bases that match TRBD2. Looked up from germline, CDR1 is KGHSH and CDR2 is LQKENI. The junction had 4 bases not matched to a gene; V was cut back by 1 base and J by 1 base. The CDR3 has 16 amino acids. CDR3: CASSPRTSATQETQYF. The CDR3 DNA follows: TGTGCCAGCTCACCACGGACTAGCGCGACCCAAGAGACCCAGTACTTC.

The rearrangement links TRBV28 to TRBJ1-5; 7 positions match TRBD1. Germline values: CDR1 MDHEN, CDR2 SYDVKM. V shed 5 bases and J 6 bases; nucleotides not matched to a gene: 13. CDR3 length: 16 residues. CDR3 loop: CASSPLDGRGSQPQHF. In nucleotides, the CDR3 is TGTGCCAGCAGTCCTTTAGACGGCAGGGGGTCTCAGCCCCAGCATTTT. The full variable domain, completed using reference TRBV28 and TRBJ1-5, is DVKVTQSSRYLVKRTGEKVFLECVQDMDHENMFWYRQDPGLGLRLIYFSYDVKMKEKGDIPEGYSVSREKKERFSLILESASTNQTSMYLCASSPLDGRGSQPQHFGDGTRLSIL.

This chain connects TRBV4-2 to TRBJ2-3, with 12 bases aligning to TRBD2. Germline V gene data show CDR1 as LGHNA and CDR2 as YNFKEQ. The CDR3 spans 17 residues. J was trimmed by 2 bases and V by 4 bases; bases with no gene match: 7. In DNA form, the CDR3 reads TGTGCCAGCAGCCCACATCCTAGCGGGGGGGCCACAGATACGCAGTATTTT. As protein: CASSPHPSGGATDTQYF.

There are a few counts of this clonotype. This CDR3 is CSAGLAGAWNEQFF. The CDR3 region has the DNA TGCAGTGCCGGCCTAGCGGGAGCTTGGAATGAGCAGTTCTTC. V usage is TRBV20-1 and J usage is TRBJ2-1; TRBD2 aligns across 10 bases. There are 14 residues in the CDR3. The V and J ends lost 6 bases and 7 bases, in that order; junction bases with no gene match: 9. The V gene's germline CDR1 is DFQATT and CDR2 SNEGSKA (reference sequence).